Each of the 17 T cell receptor beta chains below was sequenced from the same sample in a study of shared clonotypes between healthy human individuals. Profiling relied on immunoSEQ multiplex PCR, and the TCRdb table lists in-frame clones only, not all of them. The sample consists of more than 2 million clones, roughly 93% of them appearing once. Naive CD8 cells lacked CD45RO and underwent positive selection for CCR7, leaving out terminally differentiated effector memory CD45RA+ cells. The sequencing input was naive CD8+ T cells from PBMCs. These receptors were obtained from a man aged 18 to 29 in good health. Some clones in this sample may be carry-over from other donors' samples.

The genes are TRBV28 and TRBJ1-5; maybe TRBD1 (6 bases). V was trimmed by 3 bases and J by 0 bases, leaving 12 bases between them. This CDR3 has 16 amino acids. Per germline, CDR1 MDHEN and CDR2 SYDVKM. Written as DNA, the CDR3 is TGTGCCAGCAGTTTTCGAGGGGGGTATAGCAATCAGCCCCAGCATTTT. It codes for CASSFRGGYSNQPQHF.

The chain combines TRBV5-4 with TRBJ2-7; 10 bases are shared with TRBD1. Trimming took 0 bases from V and 6 from J; bases not matched to a gene: 6. CDR1 is SGHNT and CDR2 is YYREEE in the germline V gene (reference sequence). The length of the CDR3 is 15 residues. The CDR3 loop reads CASSLGGQGSLEQYF. The CDR3 DNA reads as TGTGCCAGCAGCTTGGGGGGACAGGGGTCGCTCGAGCAGTACTTC.

In its sample, this clone was seen once. The chain carries TRBV2 and TRBJ2-1, with D perhaps matching TRBD1 (6 bases). CDR1 and CDR2 (germline): SNHLY, FYNNEI. V was shortened by 11 bases and J by 6 bases, with 20 bases between the two germline ends. This CDR3 is 14 amino acids long. For the CDR3, the DNA is TGTGCCTTCCCGGCGCAGGGGCTGCGCAATGAGCAGTTCTTC. This gives the protein CAFPAQGLRNEQFF.

J is TRBJ2-3 and V is TRBV30; D remains unclear. Germline V lookup: CDR1 GTSNPN, CDR2 SVGIG (reference sequence). V lost 3 bases and J lost 0, with 13 bases in between. This CDR3 region has 15 residues. The DNA of the CDR3 is TGTGCCTGGAGCGTAGACTCCTATAGCACAGATACGCAGTATTTT. It translates to CAWSVDSYSTDTQYF.

For this clone: At the DNA level, this CDR3 is encoded by other sequences in the same sample as well. The J gene is TRBJ2-7, the V gene TRBV27; 9 bases are shared with TRBD2. Germline V lookup: CDR1 MNHEY, CDR2 SMNVEV (reference sequence). The length of the CDR3 is 15 residues. V lost 6 bases, J lost 2 bases, and 8 bases stayed unmatched. CDR3 in amino acids: CASSLGSSGTYEQYF. The DNA for the CDR3 is TGTGCCAGCAGCCTCGGCTCTAGCGGGACCTACGAGCAGTACTTC.

V is TRBV5-6 and J is TRBJ2-7; perhaps TRBD2 as D (7 bases). V was clipped by 7 bases and J by 2 bases, with 25 bases between them. CDR1 is SGHDT, CDR2 YYEEEE, per germline. The CDR3 covers 17 residues. For the CDR3, the DNA is TGTGCCAGCTCGAGCGGGACATGGACCTGGTTGGCCTACGAGCAGTACTTC. The encoded protein is CASSSGTWTWLAYEQYF.

This clone was observed once. The V call is TRBV27, the J call TRBJ1-4; D ambiguous. Looked up from germline, CDR1 is MNHEY and CDR2 is SMNVEV (reference sequence). Trimming stripped 4 bases from V and 8 bases from J, with 11 bases between. CDR3 length: 13 residues. CDR3 protein: CASSSQGPEKLFF. The CDR3 bases are TGTGCCAGCAGTTCCCAAGGGCCCGAAAAACTGTTTTTT.

V usage is TRBV29-1 and J usage is TRBJ2-5; D possibly uses TRBD1 or TRBD2 (5 bases each). V was clipped by 5 bases and J by 13 bases, with 17 bases between them. Germline V gives CDR1 SQVTM, CDR2 ANQGSEA. There are 11 residues in the CDR3. The CDR3 nucleotides read TGCAGCGTTCCACTAGGCGCAGGGTTGTACTTC. Translation gives CSVPLGAGLYF.

A word on this clone: Other DNA sequences of this sample code for an identical CDR3. V is TRBV7-8 and J is TRBJ2-3; TRBD1 matches at 9 bases. Per the germline V gene, CDR1 is SGHVS and CDR2 is FQNEAQ. The trim removed 1 base at V and 0 bases at J, leaving 2 bases unmatched. This CDR3 has 16 residues. CDR3 nucleotides: TGTGCCAGCAGCTTAGAGACAGGGGGGAGCACAGATACGCAGTATTTT. It yields the protein CASSLETGGSTDTQYF.

This chain connects TRBV2 to TRBJ1-1, with D perhaps matching TRBD1 (5 bases). This CDR3 comprises 12 residues. V dropped 9 bases and J dropped 1 base, with 9 bases sitting between them. Germline V gene lookup returns CDR1 SNHLY and CDR2 FYNNEI. This CDR3 is CARVRGNTEAFF. In DNA, the CDR3 is TGTGCCAGAGTTAGGGGGAACACTGAAGCTTTCTTT.

This chain uses TRBV6-5 with TRBJ1-2; D is perhaps TRBD1 (6 bases). The CDR3 runs to 14 residues. Germline lookup yields CDR1 MNHEY and CDR2 SVGAGI. Deletions cut 0 bases from V and 6 bases from J, with 11 bases between. CDR3 sequence: CASSYSEGENGYTF. For the CDR3, the DNA is TGTGCCAGCAGTTACTCGGAGGGGGAAAATGGCTACACCTTC.

The table lists this clone with a count of one. The gene calls are TRBV7-3 and TRBJ2-2; TRBD1 agrees at 8 bases. The CDR3 consists of 14 residues. From germline, CDR1 is SGHTA and CDR2 FQGTGA. V lost 5 bases, J lost 6 bases, and 5 bases stayed unmatched. The DNA of the CDR3 is TGTGCCAGCAGCGACAGGGGTGTCGCCGGGGAGCTGTTTTTT. It translates to CASSDRGVAGELFF. The variable domain in full, completed from reference TRBV7-3 and TRBJ2-2, reads GAGVSQTPSNKVTEKGKYVELRCDPISGHTALYWYRQSLGQGPEFLIYFQGTGAADDSGLPNDRFFAVRPEGSVSTLKIQRTERGDSAVYLCASSDRGVAGELFFGEGSRLTVL.

This clone is a singleton in its sample. The V call is TRBV5-4, the J call TRBJ1-1; TRBD1 is a possible D gene (5 bases). Germline V gene data show CDR1 as SGHNT and CDR2 as YYREEE (reference sequence). The CDR3 sequence is 14 residues long. Between the trimmed V and J ends, which lost 4 bases and 5 bases, there was a span of 15 bases. CDR3 in amino acids: CASSKDIRETEAFF. CDR3 coding DNA: TGTGCCAGCAGCAAGGACATCCGGGAGACTGAAGCTTTCTTT.

The chain employs TRBV7-3 and TRBJ2-1; D perhaps matches TRBD2 (6 bases). Per the germline V gene, CDR1 is SGHTA and CDR2 is FQGTGA. The V end was cut by 5 bases, the J end by 7 bases, with 6 bases between. The CDR3 covers 11 residues. The CDR3 region has the DNA TGTGCCAGCAGCCGGGGGAATGAGCAGTTCTTC. This gives the protein CASSRGNEQFF.

The rearrangement links TRBV27 to TRBJ2-4; D gene unclear. This CDR3 region has 15 residues. The germline V and J ends were trimmed by 8 bases and 0 bases, with 14 bases remaining between them. The germline V gene has CDR1 MNHEY and CDR2 SMNVEV (reference sequence). The CDR3 reads CASAISGIAKNIQYF. CDR3 nucleotides: TGTGCCAGCGCGATTTCCGGTATAGCCAAAAACATTCAGTACTTC.

The chain is built from TRBV6-1 and TRBJ2-1, with D possibly being TRBD2 (6 bases). Trimming stripped 8 bases from V and 4 bases from J, with 15 bases between. The CDR3 sequence is 14 residues long. Germline V lookup: CDR1 MNHNS, CDR2 SASEGT. The CDR3 bases are TGTGCCAGCGCACCGGGACTCACTTACAATGAGCAGTTCTTC. Encoded protein: CASAPGLTYNEQFF.

On this clone itself: Other DNA sequences in this sample translate to the same CDR3. V usage is TRBV10-2 and J usage is TRBJ2-7; TRBD2 matches at 7 bases. CDR3 length: 13 amino acids. Germline CDR1 reads WSHSY; CDR2 reads SAAADI. V was pared by 4 bases and J by 0 bases, with 0 bases of the junction left unmatched. The CDR3 loop is CASSAGGSYEQYF. Here the CDR3 DNA reads TGCGCCAGCAGTGCGGGGGGCTCCTACGAGCAGTACTTC.